The 5 T cell receptor beta chains listed next were all sequenced from one sample in a study of OX40 agonist ivuxolimab in advanced cancers. The protocol was immunoSEQ multiplex PCR, while the TCRdb copy is restricted to in-frame clones and leaves out a portion. There are approximately 70,000 clones in the sample; approximately 80% occur only once, and approximately 1% lies in the top ten. Sequenced material: CD4+ or CD8+ T cells sorted from blood, taken in a trial of the OX40 agonist ivuxolimab. The receptors were sampled from an adult with an advanced solid tumor such as melanoma, head and neck, liver or kidney cancer.

The chain joins TRBV6-4 to TRBJ2-5; TRBD1 matches at 9 bases. The CDR3 is 17 amino acids. Germline V gene lookup returns CDR1 MRHNA and CDR2 SNTAGT. Trimming at V came to 8 bases and at J to 4 bases, leaving 17 bases not matched to a gene. Written as DNA, the CDR3 is TGTGCCAGCGATTCGGGACAGGGAAGTATTTGGGCAGAGACCCAGTACTTC. Its translation is CASDSGQGSIWAETQYF.

As for this clone: Other DNA sequences in the sample encode the same CDR3. V usage is TRBV20-1 and J usage is TRBJ2-5; D is unclear. CDR1 is DFQATT and CDR2 is SNEGSKA in the germline V gene (reference sequence). The V gene lost 6 bases and the J gene lost 5 bases, with 7 bases spanning the gap. This CDR3 contains 10 residues. The CDR3 coding sequence is TGCAGTGCGGGCGTGGAGACCCAGTACTTC. Its translation is CSAGVETQYF.

The V call is TRBV10-1, the J call TRBJ2-1, with D unclear. Germline V gene lookup returns CDR1 WNHNN and CDR2 SYGVQD (reference sequence). The CDR3 spans 13 residues. Trimming removed 0 bases at V and 7 bases at J, with 7 bases between. CDR3: CASSESGVNEQFF. Written as DNA, the CDR3 is TGCGCCAGCAGTGAGTCCGGCGTTAATGAGCAGTTCTTC.

The rearrangement uses TRBV5-6 and TRBJ2-5; 8 bases line up with TRBD1. Germline trimming cut 4 bases from V and 4 bases from J; bases unmatched to any gene: 12. The CDR3 is 16 residues long. Germline CDR1 is SGHDT and CDR2 is YYEEEE. Written as DNA, the CDR3 is TGTGCCAGCAGCCCGGGAACAGTCAGGGGGCGAGAGACCCAGTACTTC. Translated: CASSPGTVRGRETQYF.

V and J are TRBV2 and TRBJ1-2, with TRBD1 as a possible D gene (5 bases). The V end lost 0 bases, the J end lost 4 bases, and 12 bases lay between the germline ends. The CDR3 has 15 residues. Germline CDR1 and CDR2: SNHLY and FYNNEI. The CDR3 nucleotides are TGTGCCAGCAGTGAAGCTAAACCTGGGGGCTATGGCTACACCTTC. It translates to CASSEAKPGGYGYTF.